The clone carrying this T cell receptor (beta chain) was seen a few times. Patients from Seattle were sampled longitudinally, starting during active infection. CDR3 length equals 13 residues. CDR1 is LNHDA and CDR2 is SQIVND in the germline V gene (reference sequence). Trimming pared 10 bases from V and 2 bases from J, leaving 15 bases between. Per the original methods: Amplification from reference gene primers served as the basis for estimated nucleated cell counts. Libraries were prepared by immunoSEQ multiplex PCR; TCRdb keeps only in-frame clonotypes and omits some of them. The V and J calls and clone size are taken from that table; D and trimming were inferred from the DNA. The table includes 250,000 to 300,000 clones, 88% detected once. This entry belongs to a study of blood T cell repertoires in COVID-19. Study-level information: Acute-phase and convalescent COVID-19 samples originated in the United States, Italy and Spain. T cells, B-cell-depleted T cells, or PBMCs provided the cDNA or gDNA that served as material.

The sequence derives from a woman under 40 with COVID-19, enrolled during active disease. Sample: peripheral blood. The chain has TRBV19 and TRBJ2-7, with D perhaps TRBD1 (6 bases). CDR3 DNA sequence: TGTGCCACCCGACAGGCACCTACCTACGAGCAGTACTTC. The encoded protein is CATRQAPTYEQYF.